This T cell receptor beta chain derives from a study of T cell changes during pregnancy in multiple sclerosis. J gave up 4 bases and V 5 bases, and 10 bases lay outside the gene matches. Germline V gene lookup returns CDR1 GTSNPN and CDR2 SVGIG (reference sequence). The CDR3 totals 14 residues. Method: immunoSEQ multiplex PCR; TCRdb's copy keeps in-frame clones and lacks some. This repertoire shows roughly 79,000 clones, just under 95% found once; its top ten account for about 0.69%. The chain links TRBV30 to TRBJ2-7; 8 bases match TRBD1. Sequencing used peripheral blood, obtained in the second trimester of pregnancy. This TCR was sampled from a female donor in good health, enrolled as a control in a pregnancy study. DNA of the CDR3: TGTGCCTGGGAGGGTGGACAGGGTGCGTACGAGCAGTACTTC. It encodes CAWEGGQGAYEQYF. Supplemented by reference TRBV30 and TRBJ2-7, the full variable domain reads SQTIHQWPATLVQPVGSPLSLECTVEGTSNPNLYWYRQAAGRGLQLLFYSVGIGQISSEVPQNLSASRPQDRQFILSSKKLLLSDSGFYLCAWEGGQGAYEQYFGPGTRLTVT.